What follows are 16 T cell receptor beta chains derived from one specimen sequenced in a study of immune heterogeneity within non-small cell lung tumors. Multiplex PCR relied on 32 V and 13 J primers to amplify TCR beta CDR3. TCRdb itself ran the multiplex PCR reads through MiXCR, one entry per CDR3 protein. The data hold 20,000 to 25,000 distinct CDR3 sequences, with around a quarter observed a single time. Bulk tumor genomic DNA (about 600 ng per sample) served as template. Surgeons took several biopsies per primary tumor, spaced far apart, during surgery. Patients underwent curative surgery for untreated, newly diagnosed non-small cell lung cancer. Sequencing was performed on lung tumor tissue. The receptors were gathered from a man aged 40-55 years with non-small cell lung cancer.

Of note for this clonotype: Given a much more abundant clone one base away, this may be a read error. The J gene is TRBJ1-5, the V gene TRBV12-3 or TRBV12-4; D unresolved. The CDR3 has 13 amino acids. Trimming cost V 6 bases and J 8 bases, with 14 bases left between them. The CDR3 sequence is CASRLRSNKPQHF. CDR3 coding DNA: TGTGCCAGCAGATTGAGAAGTAATAAGCCCCAGCATTTT.

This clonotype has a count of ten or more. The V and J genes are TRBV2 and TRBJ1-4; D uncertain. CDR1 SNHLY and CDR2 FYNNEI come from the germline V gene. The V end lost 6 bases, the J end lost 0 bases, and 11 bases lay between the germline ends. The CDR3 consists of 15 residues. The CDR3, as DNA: TGTGCCAGCAGCAAATTCAGACCAACTAATGAAAAACTGTTTTTT. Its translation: CASSKFRPTNEKLFF.

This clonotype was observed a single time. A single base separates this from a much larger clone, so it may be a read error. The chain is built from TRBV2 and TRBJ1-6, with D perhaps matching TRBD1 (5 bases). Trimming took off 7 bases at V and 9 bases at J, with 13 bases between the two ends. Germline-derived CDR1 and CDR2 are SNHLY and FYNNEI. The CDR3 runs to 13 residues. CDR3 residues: CASMEGTPSPLHF. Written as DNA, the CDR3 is TGTGCCAGCATGGAGGGGACGCCTTCACCCCTCCACTTT.

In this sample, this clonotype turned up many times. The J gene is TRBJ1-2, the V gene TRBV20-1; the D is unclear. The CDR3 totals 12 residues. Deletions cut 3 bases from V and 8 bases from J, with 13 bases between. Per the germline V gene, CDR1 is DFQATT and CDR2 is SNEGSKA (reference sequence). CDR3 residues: CSASGRSWGYTF. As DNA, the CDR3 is TGCAGTGCTAGCGGGCGGTCTTGGGGCTACACCTTC.

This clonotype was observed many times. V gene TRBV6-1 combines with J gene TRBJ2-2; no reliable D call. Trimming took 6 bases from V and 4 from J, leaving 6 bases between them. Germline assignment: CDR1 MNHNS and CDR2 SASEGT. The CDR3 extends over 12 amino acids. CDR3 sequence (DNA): TGTGCCAGCAGGGTCTCCACCGGGGAGCTGTTTTTT. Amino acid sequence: CASRVSTGELFF.

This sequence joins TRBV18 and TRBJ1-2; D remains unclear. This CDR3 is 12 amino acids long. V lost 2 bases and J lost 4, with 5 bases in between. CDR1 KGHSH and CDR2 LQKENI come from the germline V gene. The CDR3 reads CASSPGAYGYTF. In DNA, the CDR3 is TGTGCCAGCTCACCAGGTGCCTATGGCTACACCTTC.

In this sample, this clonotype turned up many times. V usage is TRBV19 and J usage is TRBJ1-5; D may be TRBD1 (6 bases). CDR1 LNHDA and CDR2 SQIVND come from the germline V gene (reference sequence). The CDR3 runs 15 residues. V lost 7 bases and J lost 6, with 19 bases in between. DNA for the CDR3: TGTGCCAGTACGGTGGGGGGGCGGACGGGTCAGCCCCAGCATTTT. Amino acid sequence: CASTVGGRTGQPQHF.

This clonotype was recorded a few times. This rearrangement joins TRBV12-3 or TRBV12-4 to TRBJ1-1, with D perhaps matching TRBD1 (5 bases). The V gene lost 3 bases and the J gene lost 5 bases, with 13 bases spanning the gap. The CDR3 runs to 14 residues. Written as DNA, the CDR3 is TGTGCCAGCAGTTTGGGCAGGGAAAGGACTGAAGCTTTCTTT. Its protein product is CASSLGRERTEAFF.

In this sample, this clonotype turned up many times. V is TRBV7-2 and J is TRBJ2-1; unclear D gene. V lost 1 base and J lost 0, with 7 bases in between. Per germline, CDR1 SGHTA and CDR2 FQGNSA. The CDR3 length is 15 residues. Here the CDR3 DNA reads TGTGCCAGCAGCTTAGACGGAACCTCCTACAATGAGCAGTTCTTC. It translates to CASSLDGTSYNEQFF.

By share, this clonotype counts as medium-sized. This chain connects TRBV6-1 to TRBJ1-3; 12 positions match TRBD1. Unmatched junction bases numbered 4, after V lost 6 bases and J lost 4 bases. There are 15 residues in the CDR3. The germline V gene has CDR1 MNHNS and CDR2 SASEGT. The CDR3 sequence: CASRGQGAWGNTIYF. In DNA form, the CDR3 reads TGTGCCAGCAGGGGACAGGGGGCTTGGGGAAACACCATATATTTT.

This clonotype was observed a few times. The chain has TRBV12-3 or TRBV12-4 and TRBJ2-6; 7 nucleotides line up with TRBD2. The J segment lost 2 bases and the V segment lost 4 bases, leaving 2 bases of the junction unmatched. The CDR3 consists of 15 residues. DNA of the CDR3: TGTGCCAGCAGTTCGGCGGGGGCTGGGGCCAACGTCCTGACTTTC. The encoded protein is CASSSAGAGANVLTF.

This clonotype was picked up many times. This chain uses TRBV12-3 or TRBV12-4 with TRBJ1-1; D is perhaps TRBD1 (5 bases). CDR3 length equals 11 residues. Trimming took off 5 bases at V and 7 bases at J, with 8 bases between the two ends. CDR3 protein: CASSPGIEAFF. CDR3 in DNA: TGTGCCAGCAGTCCAGGGATTGAAGCTTTCTTT.

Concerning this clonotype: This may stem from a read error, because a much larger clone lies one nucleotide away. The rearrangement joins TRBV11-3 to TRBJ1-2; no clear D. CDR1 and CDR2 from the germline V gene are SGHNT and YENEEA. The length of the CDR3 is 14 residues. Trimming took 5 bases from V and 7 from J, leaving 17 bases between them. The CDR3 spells CASSHSGPIFGYTF. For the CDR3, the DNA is TGTGCCAGCAGCCATAGTGGCCCAATCTTTGGCTACACCTTC.

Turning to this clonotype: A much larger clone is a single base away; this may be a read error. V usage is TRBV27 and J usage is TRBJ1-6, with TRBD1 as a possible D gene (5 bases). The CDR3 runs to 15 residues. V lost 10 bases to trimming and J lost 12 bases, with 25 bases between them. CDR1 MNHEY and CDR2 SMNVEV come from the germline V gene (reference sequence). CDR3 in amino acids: CATHPRRAGSLPLHF. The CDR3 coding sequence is TGTGCCACCCACCCCCGCAGGGCGGGAAGTTTACCCCTCCACTTT.

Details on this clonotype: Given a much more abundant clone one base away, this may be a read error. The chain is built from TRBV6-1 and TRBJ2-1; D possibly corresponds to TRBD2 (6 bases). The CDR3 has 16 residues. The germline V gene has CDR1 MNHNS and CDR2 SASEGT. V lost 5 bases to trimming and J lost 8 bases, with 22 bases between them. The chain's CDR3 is CASSPFGTGTDYEQFF. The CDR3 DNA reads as TGTGCCAGCAGTCCCTTTGGTACCGGGACTGACTATGAGCAGTTCTTC.

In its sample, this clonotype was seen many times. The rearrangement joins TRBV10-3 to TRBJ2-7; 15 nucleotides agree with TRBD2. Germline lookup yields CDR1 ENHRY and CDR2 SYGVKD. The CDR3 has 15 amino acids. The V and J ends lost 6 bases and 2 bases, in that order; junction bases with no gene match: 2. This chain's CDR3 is CAISRTSGRAYEQYF. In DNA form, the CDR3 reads TGTGCCATCAGCCGGACTAGCGGGAGGGCCTACGAGCAGTACTTC.